Listed here are 8 T cell receptor beta chains from one sample, sequenced in a study of cytomegalovirus exposure and HLA in healthy donors. PCR involved 60 Vbeta and 13 Jbeta primers. Data came from immunoSEQ multiplex PCR; TCRdb stores just in-frame clones and leaves some out. This table holds around 90,000 clones, around 64% found once. The specimen sequenced was PBMCs. The source of these receptors is a human donor in good health.

This chain joins TRBV5-1 and TRBJ1-1; tentative D call: TRBD1 (6 bases). The germline V gene has CDR1 SGHRS and CDR2 YFSETQ. The CDR3 totals 14 residues. Between the trimmed V and J ends, which lost 7 bases and 5 bases, there was a span of 18 bases. The CDR3 loop is CASQVGGGGTEAFF. The DNA for the CDR3 is TGCGCCAGCCAGGTGGGAGGGGGAGGGACTGAAGCTTTCTTT.

This clone was recorded only once. The chain employs TRBV9 and TRBJ1-1; D gene uncertain. The ends were cut back, 0 bases at V and 1 base at J, with 4 bases in the middle. This CDR3 has 13 amino acids. Germline CDR1 reads SGDLS; CDR2 reads YYNGEE. The CDR3 reads CASSVAGNTEAFF. The DNA for the CDR3 is TGTGCCAGCAGCGTAGCGGGGAACACTGAAGCTTTCTTT.

This clone was detected a few times. The chain is built from TRBV29-1 and TRBJ1-1; D is possibly TRBD1 (6 bases). V lost 0 bases, J lost 5 bases, and 7 bases lay in between. The germline V gene has CDR1 SQVTM and CDR2 ANQGSEA. The CDR3 totals 12 residues. The CDR3 DNA is TGCAGCGTTGAAGATGGGACAACTGAAGCTTTCTTT. Translated, it gives CSVEDGTTEAFF. Full variable domain (remainder filled in from reference TRBV29-1 and TRBJ1-1): SAVISQKPSRDICQRGTSLTIQCQVDSQVTMMFWYRQQPGQSLTLIATANQGSEATYESGFVIDKFPISRPNLTFSTLTVSNMSPEDSSIYLCSVEDGTTEAFFGQGTRLTVV.

This clone has a handful of counts. J is TRBJ2-2 and V is TRBV11-1; 8 positions match TRBD1. CDR1 is SGHAT, CDR2 FQDESV, per germline (reference sequence). The ends lost 4 bases at V and 4 bases at J; junction bases unmatched: 5. The CDR3 contains 15 residues. This CDR3 is CASSYTGGPTGELFF. CDR3 sequence (DNA): TGTGCCAGCAGCTACACAGGGGGACCCACCGGGGAGCTGTTTTTT.

This clone was observed a few times. J is TRBJ1-1 and V is TRBV5-4; 10 nucleotides align to TRBD1. The germline CDR1 and CDR2 sequences are SGHNT and YYREEE (reference sequence). The ends lost 4 bases at V and 4 bases at J; junction bases unmatched: 13. This CDR3 has 17 amino acids. The CDR3: CASSPQPTGGRSTEAFF. DNA for the CDR3: TGTGCCAGCAGCCCACAGCCGACAGGGGGCAGGAGCACTGAAGCTTTCTTT. Full variable domain (outside the CDR3, taken from reference TRBV5-4 and TRBJ1-1): ETGVTQSPTHLIKTRGQQVTLRCSSQSGHNTVSWYQQALGQGPQFIFQYYREEENGRGNFPPRFSGLQFPNYSSELNVNALELDDSALYLCASSPQPTGGRSTEAFFGQGTRLTVV.

The V and J genes are TRBV4-3 and TRBJ1-1, with D perhaps matching TRBD1 (6 bases). The germline gives CDR1 LGHNA, CDR2 YSLEER. The CDR3 is 13 residues long. Trimming pared 3 bases from V and 5 bases from J, leaving 10 bases between. The CDR3 is CASSQIRGTEAFF. The CDR3 region has the DNA TGCGCCAGCAGCCAGATCAGGGGTACTGAAGCTTTCTTT.

This sequence joins TRBV25-1 and TRBJ1-2; 8 bases are shared with TRBD1. From germline, CDR1 is MGHDK and CDR2 SYGVNS. The trim removed 4 bases at V and 5 bases at J, leaving 9 bases unmatched. The CDR3 has 15 amino acids. CDR3 DNA sequence: TGTGCCAGCAGTGCCCGGACAGGGTCGACGTATGGCTACACCTTC. It yields the protein CASSARTGSTYGYTF.

The V call is TRBV5-1, the J call TRBJ1-3; possibly TRBD1 for D (6 bases). The CDR3 loop spans 16 amino acids. Trimming shortened V by 3 bases and J by 0 bases, and 13 bases separated the two germline ends. Germline CDR1 reads SGHRS; CDR2 reads YFSETQ. CDR3 nucleotide sequence: TGCGCCAGCAGCTCCACCACAGGGACCTCTGGAAACACCATATATTTT. Translated, it gives CASSSTTGTSGNTIYF. Filled out from reference TRBV5-1 and TRBJ1-3, the complete variable domain reads KAGVTQTPRYLIKTRGQQVTLSCSPISGHRSVSWYQQTPGQGLQFLFEYFSETQRNKGNFPGRFSGRQFSNSRSEMNVSTLELGDSALYLCASSSTTGTSGNTIYFGEGSWLTVV.